Presented here are 8 T cell receptor beta chains from one specimen sequenced in a study of blood T cell repertoires in COVID-19. TCRdb's table, derived via immunoSEQ multiplex PCR, lists solely in-frame clones and lacks some. This table holds 75,000 to 80,000 clones, about 86% found once. Sequencing was carried out using peripheral blood. The receptor set was obtained from a human donor in a cohort sampled during active COVID-19.

This clone was counted only a few times. V is TRBV5-1 and J is TRBJ2-3; D is possibly TRBD2 (5 bases). The CDR3 has 14 amino acids. Trimming cost V 1 base and J 3 bases, with 9 bases left between them. From germline, CDR1 is SGHRS and CDR2 YFSETQ. CDR3 amino acids: CASSLSGLTDTQYF. The CDR3 DNA sequence: TGCGCCAGCAGCTTGAGCGGTTTGACAGATACGCAGTATTTT.

This chain links TRBV28 with TRBJ2-7; TRBD1 aligns across 12 bases. This CDR3 is 17 amino acids long. Germline trimming cut 5 bases from V and 4 bases from J; bases unmatched to any gene: 12. The germline gives CDR1 MDHEN, CDR2 SYDVKM. For the CDR3, the DNA is TGTGCCAGCAGTAAGCCGGGACAGGGGGCGGGGGGATACGAGCAGTACTTC. Its translation is CASSKPGQGAGGYEQYF.

The CDR3 nucleotides are TGTGCCAGCAGTGTCCGGGACAGGTTACCCCCTGAAGCTTTCTTT. It is translated as CASSVRDRLPPEAFF. The V and J genes are TRBV6-2 or TRBV6-3 and TRBJ1-1; the match to TRBD1 covers 8 bases. The V gene's germline CDR1 is MNHEY and CDR2 SVGEGT. With 5 bases clipped from V and 6 bases from J, the junction kept 11 bases outside the gene matches. The CDR3 is 15 residues long.

Note on this clone: One end of the junction fails to match germline, which may point to a read error. The chain has TRBV4-3 and TRBJ1-2, with 9 bases aligning to TRBD1. CDR3 length equals 13 residues. CDR1 LGHNA and CDR2 YSLEER come from the germline V gene. CDR3 residues: CASSHGTGNGHTF. CDR3 bases: TGCGCCAGCAGCCATGGGACAGGGAATGGCCACACCTTC.

The chain couples TRBV30 to TRBJ1-6; D gene uncertain. The germline V gene has CDR1 GTSNPN and CDR2 SVGIG (reference sequence). V lost 3 bases and J 8 bases, leaving 14 bases between the germline ends. This CDR3 contains 14 residues. The DNA for the CDR3 is TGTGCCTGGAGCCCGGGGATCGGGGATTCACCCCTCCACTTT. This codes for CAWSPGIGDSPLHF.

J is TRBJ1-3 and V is TRBV9; D is ambiguous. Germline V CDR1 and CDR2: SGDLS, YYNGEE. Trimming cost V 4 bases and J 0 bases, with 11 bases left between them. There are 15 residues in the CDR3. As DNA, the CDR3 is TGTGCCAGCAGCCTTCACTACTCCTCTGGAAACACCATATATTTT. It specifies CASSLHYSSGNTIYF. Together with reference TRBV9 and TRBJ1-3, the CDR3 gives the full variable domain: DSGVTQTPKHLITATGQRVTLRCSPRSGDLSVYWYQQSLDQGLQFLIQYYNGEERAKGNILERFSAQQFPDLHSELNLSSLELGDSALYFCASSLHYSSGNTIYFGEGSWLTVV.

The chain carries TRBV7-7 and TRBJ2-1, with 9 bases lining up with TRBD2. This CDR3 contains 15 residues. V shed 1 base, J shed 5 bases, and the junction held 3 bases outside the gene matches. From germline, CDR1 is SSHAT and CDR2 FNYEAQ (reference sequence). DNA for the CDR3: TGTGCCAGCAGCTTAGGACTAGCGGTGAACAATGAGCAGTTCTTC. Residues: CASSLGLAVNNEQFF.

The V call is TRBV28, the J call TRBJ2-7; D ambiguous. V was clipped by 5 bases and J by 4 bases, with 21 bases between them. Germline CDR1 reads MDHEN; CDR2 reads SYDVKM. The CDR3 sequence is 16 residues long. CDR3 sequence: CASSASRAPTVYEQYF. The DNA of the CDR3 is TGTGCCAGCAGTGCTTCCCGCGCACCAACGGTATACGAGCAGTACTTC.